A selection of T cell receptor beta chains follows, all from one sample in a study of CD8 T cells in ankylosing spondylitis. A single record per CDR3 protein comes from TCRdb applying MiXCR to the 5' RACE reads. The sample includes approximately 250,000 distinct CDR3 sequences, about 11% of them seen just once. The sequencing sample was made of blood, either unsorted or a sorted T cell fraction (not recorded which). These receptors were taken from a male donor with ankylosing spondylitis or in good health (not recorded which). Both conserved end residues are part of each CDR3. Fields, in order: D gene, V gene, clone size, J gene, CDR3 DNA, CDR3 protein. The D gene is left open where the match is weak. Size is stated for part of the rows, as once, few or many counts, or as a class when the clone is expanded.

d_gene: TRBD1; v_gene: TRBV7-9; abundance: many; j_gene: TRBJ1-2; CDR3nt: TGTGCCAGCAGTTCAATAGCTAGGGAACAGGGGGCGCGAGGCTACACCTTC; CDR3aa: CASSSIAREQGARGYTF
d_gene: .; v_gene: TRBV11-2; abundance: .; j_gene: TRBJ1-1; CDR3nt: TGTGCCAGCAGCTTAAGGGATTCGGGTACTGAAGCTTTCTTT; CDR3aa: CASSLRDSGTEAFF
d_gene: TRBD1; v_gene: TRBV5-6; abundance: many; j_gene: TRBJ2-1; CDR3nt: TGTGCCAGCAGCGGTGGACAGGGTGGCTCCTACAATGAGCAGTTCTTC; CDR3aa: CASSGGQGGSYNEQFF
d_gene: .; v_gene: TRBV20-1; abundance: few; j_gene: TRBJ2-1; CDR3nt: TGCAGTGCTAGGATCGGAACGAACAATGAGCAGTTCTTC; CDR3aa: CSARIGTNNEQFF
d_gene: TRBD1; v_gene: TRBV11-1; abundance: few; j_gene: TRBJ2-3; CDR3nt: TGTGCCAGCAGCGCCCGGACAGGGACCTTCACAGATACGCAGTATTTT; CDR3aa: CASSARTGTFTDTQYF
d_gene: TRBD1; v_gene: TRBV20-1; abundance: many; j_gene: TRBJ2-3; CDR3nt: TGCAGTGCCGAGGTCATTGACAGGGATGAGGATACGCAGTATTTT; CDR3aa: CSAEVIDRDEDTQYF
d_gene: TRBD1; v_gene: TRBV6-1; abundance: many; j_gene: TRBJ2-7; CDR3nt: TGTGCCAGCAGTGAATGGGGACAGAGCTCCTACGAGCAGTACTTC; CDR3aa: CASSEWGQSSYEQYF
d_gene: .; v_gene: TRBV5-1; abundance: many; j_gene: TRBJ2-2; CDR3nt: TGCGCCAGCAGCCCGTTGTGGGGAGGCACCGGGGAGCTGTTTTTT; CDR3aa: CASSPLWGGTGELFF
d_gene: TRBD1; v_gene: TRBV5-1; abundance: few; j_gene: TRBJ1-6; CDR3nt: TGCGCCAGCAGCAGGGACAGTATCCAGGGGTCACCCCTCCACTTT; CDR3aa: CASSRDSIQGSPLHF
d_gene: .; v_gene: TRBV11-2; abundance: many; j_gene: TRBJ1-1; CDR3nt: TGTGCCAGCAGCTTAGATCGGCAGGTCGGCGAAGCTTTCTTT; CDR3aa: CASSLDRQVGEAFF
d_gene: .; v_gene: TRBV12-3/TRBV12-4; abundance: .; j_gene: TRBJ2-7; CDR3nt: TGTGCCAGCAGTTTAGGCCAGCCAACCTGCGAGCAGTACTTC; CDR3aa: CASSLGQPTCEQYF
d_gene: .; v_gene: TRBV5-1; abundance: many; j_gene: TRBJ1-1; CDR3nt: TGCGCCAGCAGCTGGCAGGTAGAGAACACTGAAGCTTTCTTT; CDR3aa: CASSWQVENTEAFF
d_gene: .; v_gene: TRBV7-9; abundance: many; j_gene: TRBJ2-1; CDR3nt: TGTGCCAGCAGCGTGGGGGACAATGAGCAGTTCTTC; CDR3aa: CASSVGDNEQFF
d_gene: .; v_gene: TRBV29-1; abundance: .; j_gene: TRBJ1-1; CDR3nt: TGCAGCGGGGAGCCGGATCTTAACACTGAAGCTTTCTTT; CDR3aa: CSGEPDLNTEAFF
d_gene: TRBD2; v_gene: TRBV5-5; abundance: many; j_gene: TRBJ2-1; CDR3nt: TGTGCCAGCAGCCATGGACTAGCGGGATTTTACAATGAGCAGTTCTTC; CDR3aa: CASSHGLAGFYNEQFF
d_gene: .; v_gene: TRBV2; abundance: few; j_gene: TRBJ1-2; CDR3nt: TGTACCAGCAGTGAAGACAGAGAACATGGCTACACCTTC; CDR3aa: CTSSEDREHGYTF
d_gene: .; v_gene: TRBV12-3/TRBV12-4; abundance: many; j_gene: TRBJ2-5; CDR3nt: TGTGCCAGCAGTCCCCCCGGGTTTCTCAGAGAGACCCAGTACTTC; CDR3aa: CASSPPGFLRETQYF
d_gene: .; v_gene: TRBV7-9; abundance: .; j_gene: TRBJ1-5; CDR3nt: TGTGCCAGCAGCTTAGGGAGTGGCAGGAATCAGCCCCAGCATTTT; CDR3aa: CASSLGSGRNQPQHF
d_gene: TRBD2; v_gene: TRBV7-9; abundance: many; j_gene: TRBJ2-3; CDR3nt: TGTGCCAGCAGCCGCACCGGGACTAGGGTTGATACGCAGTATTTT; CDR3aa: CASSRTGTRVDTQYF
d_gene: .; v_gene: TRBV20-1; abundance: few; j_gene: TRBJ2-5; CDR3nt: TGCACCACCAGGAGCGGTTACCAAGAGACCCAGTACTTC; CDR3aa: CTTRSGYQETQYF
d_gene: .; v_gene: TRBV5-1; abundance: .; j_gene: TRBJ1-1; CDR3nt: TGCGCCAGCAGCTTGGATCGGGGACCTACAGCTTTCTTT; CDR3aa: CASSLDRGPTAFF
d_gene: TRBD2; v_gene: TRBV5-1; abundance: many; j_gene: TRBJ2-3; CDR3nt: TGCGCCAGCAGCTACTTAGCGGGAGGGAGCACAGATACGCAGTATTTT; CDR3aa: CASSYLAGGSTDTQYF
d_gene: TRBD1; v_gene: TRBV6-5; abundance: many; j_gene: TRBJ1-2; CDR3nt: TGTGCCAGCAGTAGTCGACAGGGCCTATATGGCTACACCTTC; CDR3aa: CASSSRQGLYGYTF
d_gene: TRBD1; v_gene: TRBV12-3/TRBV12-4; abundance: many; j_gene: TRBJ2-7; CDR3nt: TGTGCCAGCAGTTCCCCGGACAGGGGAAGTGGCGAGCAGTACTTC; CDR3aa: CASSSPDRGSGEQYF
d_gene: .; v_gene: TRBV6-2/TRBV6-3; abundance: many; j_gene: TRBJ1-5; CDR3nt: TGTGCCAGCAGTGACGGGACGAAGTATAGCAATCAGCCCCAGCATTTT; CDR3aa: CASSDGTKYSNQPQHF
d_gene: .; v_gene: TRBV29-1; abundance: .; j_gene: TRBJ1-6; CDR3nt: TGCAGCGTTTGTTCGGGGGCGAATTCACCCCTCCACTTT; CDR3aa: CSVCSGANSPLHF
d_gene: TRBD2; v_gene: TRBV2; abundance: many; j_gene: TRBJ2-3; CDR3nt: TGTGCCAGCAGTCCCCGGACTAGCGGGAGGGATACGCAGTATTTT; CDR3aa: CASSPRTSGRDTQYF
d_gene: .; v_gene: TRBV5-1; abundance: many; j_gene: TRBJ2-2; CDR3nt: TGCGCCAGCAGTCTGGCCACAACGAACACCGGGGAGCTGTTTTTT; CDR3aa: CASSLATTNTGELFF
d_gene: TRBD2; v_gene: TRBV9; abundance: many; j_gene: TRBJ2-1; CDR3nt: TGTGCCAGCAGCCTACAAACGGGGGGTGCCTTGGAGCAGTTCTTC; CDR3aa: CASSLQTGGALEQFF
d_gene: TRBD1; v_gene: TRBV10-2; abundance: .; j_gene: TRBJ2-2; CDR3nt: TGCGCCAGTTTACGGGACAGGGGGAACACCGGGGAGCTGTTTTTT; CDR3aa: CASLRDRGNTGELFF